This T cell receptor beta chain originates from a study of radiotherapy plus CTLA-4 blockade in lung cancer (dated by TCRdb to 2016 to 2019). For context, the study as a whole: Among the enrolled patients, about 19% had an objective response, and roughly 30% reached disease control. General findings and caveats noted by the study authors: Early dynamic changes in blood T cell clones, together with increased serum interferon-beta after radiation, were reported as the strongest predictors of response. After treatment with radiotherapy and ipilimumab, TCR clones that originated in tumors expanded in peripheral blood.

To note about this clone: This receptor's antigen is unknown. No qualities accompany the bases; no much larger clone lies one base away.

Focal radiation therapy combined with CTLA-4 blockade (ipilimumab) was tested in patients with chemo-refractory metastatic non-small-cell lung cancer. Trimmed from V: 4 bases; trimmed from J: 5 bases; junction bases lacking a gene match: 10. The germline V gene (reference sequence) sets CDR1 to LNHDA and CDR2 to SQIVND. Its CDR3 holds 16 amino acids, cysteine through phenylalanine. Solely the CDR3 DNA is kept, with 48 bases framed from the first base. The library was prepared using the immunoSEQ multiplex PCR assay. As stored in TCRdb, this immuneACCESS dataset retains in-frame rearrangements with V and J assigned. A fraction of the clones does not appear; measured against another copy, unresolved V genes explain less than half of the discrepancy, and the remainder lacks a known reason. The sample includes about 87,000 clones, with approximately 86% observed a single time. Clones ranked in the top ten supply 16% of the sample.

The sequences come from peripheral blood, collected from a patient treated with radiotherapy plus ipilimumab. This TCR was sampled from a human donor with non-small cell lung cancer that progressed on radiotherapy plus ipilimumab. The rearranged chain carries TRBV19 and TRBJ2-5, with 10 bases in between that match TRBD1. The DNA reads TGTGCCAGTAGTACCAGCCCGACAGGGGGCTTTGAGACCCAGTACTTC. Its protein product is CASSTSPTGGFETQYF.